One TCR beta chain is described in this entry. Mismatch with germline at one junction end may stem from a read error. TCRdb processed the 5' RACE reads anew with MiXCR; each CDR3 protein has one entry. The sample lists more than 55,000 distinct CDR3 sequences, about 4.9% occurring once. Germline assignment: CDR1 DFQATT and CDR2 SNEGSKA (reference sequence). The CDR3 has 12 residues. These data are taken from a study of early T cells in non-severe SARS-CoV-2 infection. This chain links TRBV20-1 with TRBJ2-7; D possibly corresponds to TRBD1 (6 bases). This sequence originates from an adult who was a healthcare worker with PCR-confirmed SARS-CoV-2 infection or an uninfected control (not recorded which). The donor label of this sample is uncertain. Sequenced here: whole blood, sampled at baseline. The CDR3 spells CSARGGAYEQYF. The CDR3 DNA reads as TGCAGTGCAAGAGGGGGTGCCTACGAGCAGTACTTC.